Presented here are 22 T cell receptor beta chains from one specimen sequenced in a study of Ad26.COV2.S vaccination and SARS-CoV-2 variants. Here immunoSEQ multiplex PCR was the method, and the copy in TCRdb shows in-frame clones only, minus some. The sample consists of around 450,000 clones, 80% to 90% of them appearing once. Treatment noted: over 15 received Ad26.COV2.S at low or high dose, single or two shots; roughly five received placebo; per-sample allocation not given. Sampling was done on day 63 after the first vaccine or placebo injection. Source: peripheral blood, taken in a trial of Ad26.COV2.S vaccine versus placebo. These receptors were collected from a person aged 18-60 years who received the Ad26.COV2.S COVID-19 vaccine or a placebo.

This clone appeared a few times. The V and J genes are TRBV4-3 and TRBJ1-6; D is possibly TRBD1 (5 bases). Germline-derived CDR1 and CDR2 are LGHNA and YSLEER. CDR3 size: 15 residues. V was trimmed by 4 bases and J by 10 bases, leaving 17 bases between them. The CDR3 region has the DNA TGCGCCAGCAGCCCGGGCGGGGGGACCCGGTCACCCCTCCACTTT. It is translated as CASSPGGGTRSPLHF.

The rearrangement links TRBV5-4 to TRBJ2-3, with 7 bases lining up with TRBD2. The CDR3 covers 15 residues. V was pared by 2 bases and J by 6 bases, with 9 bases of the junction left unmatched. Looked up from germline, CDR1 is SGHNT and CDR2 is YYREEE (reference sequence). The DNA of the CDR3 is TGTGCCAGCAGCTTCGGCCAGCGGGGAATGGATACGCAGTATTTT. As protein: CASSFGQRGMDTQYF.

The V and J genes are TRBV6-5 and TRBJ1-2; 11 bases match TRBD1. V shed 2 bases, J shed 3 bases, and the junction held 2 bases outside the gene matches. This CDR3 spans 15 amino acids. Germline values: CDR1 MNHEY, CDR2 SVGAGI. As DNA, the CDR3 is TGTGCCAGCAGTTACGGGGGACAGGGGGACTATGGCTACACCTTC. Protein: CASSYGGQGDYGYTF.

CDR3 DNA sequence: TGCAGCGGTCTGATTTTAGGGGGAGATGGCTACACCTTC. Residues: CSGLILGGDGYTF. The rearrangement joins TRBV29-1 to TRBJ1-2, with D perhaps TRBD1 (6 bases). The CDR3 length is 13 residues. Trimming took off 7 bases at V and 6 bases at J, with 18 bases between the two ends. Germline values: CDR1 SQVTM, CDR2 ANQGSEA.

V usage is TRBV15 and J usage is TRBJ2-7, with 7 bases fitting TRBD1. This CDR3 comprises 14 residues. Trimming removed 5 bases from V and 0 bases from J; junction bases left unmatched: 4. Germline V CDR1 and CDR2: LNHNV, YYDKDF (reference sequence). The CDR3 region has the DNA TGTGCCACCAGCGTAGGGGACAGCTCCTACGAGCAGTACTTC. Its translation is CATSVGDSSYEQYF.

The chain employs TRBV4-1 and TRBJ2-3; TRBD2 aligns across 11 bases. This CDR3 has 18 residues. J gave up 1 base and V 0 bases, and 6 bases lay outside the gene matches. CDR1 is MGHRA, CDR2 YSYEKL, per germline. For the CDR3, the DNA is TGCGCCAGCAGCCAAGAACTAGCGGGGGCCGGGGGCACAGATACGCAGTATTTT. It yields the protein CASSQELAGAGGTDTQYF.

This chain joins TRBV19 and TRBJ1-1, with D possibly TRBD1 on 5 matching bases. Germline V lookup: CDR1 LNHDA, CDR2 SQIVND (reference sequence). There are 15 residues in the CDR3. V lost 7 bases, J lost 0 bases, and 15 bases lay in between. For the CDR3, the DNA is TGTGCCAGTACCACGAAGGGACGAATGAACACTGAAGCTTTCTTT. It codes for CASTTKGRMNTEAFF.

This clone was seen only a few times. V and J are TRBV7-8 and TRBJ2-6; D uncertain. Deletions cut 3 bases from V and 0 bases from J, with 6 bases between. CDR1 is SGHVS, CDR2 FQNEAQ, per germline. This CDR3 has 15 amino acids. Here the CDR3 reads CASSFPASGANVLTF. The CDR3 DNA is TGTGCCAGCAGCTTCCCGGCCTCTGGGGCCAACGTCCTGACTTTC.

The V call is TRBV7-3, the J call TRBJ2-1, with D perhaps being TRBD1 or TRBD2 (5 bases each). V lost 5 bases to trimming and J lost 8 bases, with 19 bases between them. The V gene's germline CDR1 is SGHTA and CDR2 FQGTGA. The CDR3 is made up of 15 amino acids. In DNA, the CDR3 is TGTGCCAGCAGCCCGGCAGGCTCGGGGCTCGATGAGCAGTTCTTC. It encodes CASSPAGSGLDEQFF.

The V and J genes are TRBV5-8 and TRBJ2-2; the D gene is possibly TRBD1 (5 bases). This CDR3 region has 14 residues. V was clipped by 0 bases and J by 4 bases, with 7 bases between them. Germline CDR1 and CDR2: SGHTS and YDEGEE. In DNA form, the CDR3 reads TGTGCCAGCAGCTTGGCAGGGTTCACCGGGGAGCTGTTTTTT. Translation gives CASSLAGFTGELFF.

The gene calls are TRBV18 and TRBJ1-2, with a tentative D call TRBD1 (5 bases). The V gene's germline CDR1 is KGHSH and CDR2 LQKENI. This CDR3 has 16 residues. V shed 4 bases and J shed 2 bases, with 17 bases lying between them. For the CDR3, the DNA is TGTGCCAGCTCACGAGCAGTGGGACGGCACAACTATGGCTACACCTTC. It yields the protein CASSRAVGRHNYGYTF.

The rearrangement uses TRBV6-1 and TRBJ1-2; 7 bases line up with TRBD1. The CDR3 is 13 residues long. Germline V gives CDR1 MNHNS, CDR2 SASEGT. Trimming at V came to 5 bases and at J to 3 bases, leaving 3 bases not matched to a gene. The CDR3 nucleotides read TGTGCCAGCAGTCCTGGGACAGACTATGGCTACACCTTC. This encodes CASSPGTDYGYTF.

The V and J genes are TRBV7-2 and TRBJ2-5; no clear D. Per the germline V gene, CDR1 is SGHTA and CDR2 is FQGNSA. The V and J ends lost 5 bases and 5 bases respectively, with 12 bases between them. The CDR3 runs 13 residues. This CDR3 reads CASSPRLGETQYF. The DNA of the CDR3 is TGTGCCAGCAGCCCGCGACTGGGGGAGACCCAGTACTTC.

This chain connects TRBV6-5 to TRBJ1-6; 7 bases match TRBD1. The V gene end was trimmed by 4 bases and the J gene end by 8 bases; junction bases not matched to a gene: 2. The CDR3 has 13 residues. CDR1 and CDR2 (germline): MNHEY, SVGAGI. The CDR3 DNA sequence: TGTGCCAGCAGTTCCAGGGGGGATTCACCCCTCCACTTT. It codes for CASSSRGDSPLHF.

The chain carries TRBV29-1 and TRBJ1-2; TRBD1 is a possible D gene (6 bases). V lost 7 bases to trimming and J lost 2 bases, with 17 bases between them. This CDR3 region has 14 residues. The germline V gene has CDR1 SQVTM and CDR2 ANQGSEA. For the CDR3, the DNA is TGCAGCGCTTCTTCCCCCACAGGGAACTATGGCTACACCTTC. It codes for CSASSPTGNYGYTF. Combining the CDR3 with reference TRBV29-1 and TRBJ1-2 gives the whole variable domain SAVISQKPSRDICQRGTSLTIQCQVDSQVTMMFWYRQQPGQSLTLIATANQGSEATYESGFVIDKFPISRPNLTFSTLTVSNMSPEDSSIYLCSASSPTGNYGYTFGSGTRLTVV.

Notes on this clone: The same CDR3 is also encoded by other DNA sequences in this sample. The V gene is TRBV9, the J gene TRBJ1-1; no clear D. The CDR3 sequence is 13 residues long. Per germline, CDR1 SGDLS and CDR2 YYNGEE. Trimming pared 0 bases from V and 1 base from J, leaving 4 bases between. In DNA form, the CDR3 reads TGTGCCAGCAGCGTAGCGGGGAACACTGAAGCTTTCTTT. Protein sequence: CASSVAGNTEAFF.

The chain employs TRBV2 and TRBJ2-7, with 7 bases fitting TRBD1. Germline CDR1 reads SNHLY; CDR2 reads FYNNEI. CDR3 length: 15 residues. The V gene end was trimmed by 2 bases and the J gene end by 3 bases; junction bases not matched to a gene: 7. CDR3 in amino acids: CASSESGTANYEQYF. DNA of the CDR3: TGTGCCAGCAGTGAATCGGGGACAGCGAACTACGAGCAGTACTTC.

Comment on this clone: At one end, the junction sequence differs from germline, possibly due to a read error. The chain carries TRBV10-3 and TRBJ2-6, with D possibly matching TRBD2 (5 bases). Germline loops: CDR1 ENHRY, CDR2 SYGVKD. This CDR3 comprises 16 residues. The CDR3 sequence: CAIGEDSGSGANVLTF. In nucleotides, the CDR3 is TGTGCCATCGGTGAGGACTCTGGCTCTGGGGCCAACGTCCTGACTTTC.

The chain links TRBV5-6 to TRBJ2-5, with TRBD2 as a possible D gene (6 bases). Trimming pared 4 bases from V and 4 bases from J, leaving 20 bases between. The CDR3 loop spans 16 amino acids. The germline CDR1 and CDR2 sequences are SGHDT and YYEEEE. The CDR3 spells CASSHRPLTRGETQYF. The CDR3 nucleotides read TGTGCCAGCAGCCACCGACCTCTGACTAGGGGAGAGACCCAGTACTTC.

This clone came up once. The chain is built from TRBV21-1 and TRBJ2-3; the DNA was not compared with TRBD1, the D call given in the table. TRBV21-1 is designated a pseudogene. The CDR3 sequence is 12 residues long. DNA for the CDR3: TGTGACTTCAGGGGGCGCGCAGATACGCAGTATTTT. It is translated as CDFRGRADTQYF.

The rearrangement links TRBV7-2 to TRBJ2-3, with D possibly TRBD2 on 6 matching bases. In germline, CDR1 is SGHTA, CDR2 FQGNSA. The CDR3 loop spans 14 amino acids. V was shortened by 4 bases and J by 1 base, with 9 bases between the two germline ends. DNA for the CDR3: TGTGCCAGCAGCTCATGGGGGGGCACAGATACGCAGTATTTT. Protein sequence: CASSSWGGTDTQYF.

The chain joins TRBV5-1 to TRBJ2-7, with TRBD1 identical over 10 bases. V gave up 7 bases and J gave up 9 bases; unmatched junction bases: 10. The CDR3 has 13 amino acids. Germline V lookup: CDR1 SGHRS, CDR2 YFSETQ. The CDR3 region has the DNA TGCGCCAGCTCCCCTGGACAGGGGGGCCTGCAGTACTTC. Its translation is CASSPGQGGLQYF.